The present entry profiles one T cell receptor beta chain with its context. The target antigen is unknown. CDR1 LGHNA and CDR2 YNFKEQ come from the germline V gene. The CDR3 has 16 residues. V shed 5 bases and J shed 2 bases, with 17 bases lying between them. The data are from a study of beta chain features in type 1 diabetes. Whole-study results and caveats: Whether HLA type affects TCRB rearrangement stayed undetermined in the present work.

What was sequenced were expressed TCRB transcripts, since all of the isolated RNA had been reverse transcribed. Naive, central memory and regulatory T cell samples averaged roughly 3.8 million reads. Produced via immunoSEQ multiplex PCR; TCRdb's table is partial and in-frame only. The profile shows some 270,000 clones, approximately 8% of them singletons. The gene calls are TRBV4-2 and TRBJ2-3; D is perhaps TRBD2 (5 bases). The sequencing sample was made of central memory CD4+ T cells from blood. This TCR was sampled from a woman under 30 in good health. CDR3 nucleotides: TGTGCCAGCAGCTCTCTGGGGAGTGGAGACACAGATACGCAGTATTTT. Translated: CASSSLGSGDTDTQYF.